The sequence of this TCR beta chain was determined in a study of blood T cell repertoires in COVID-19. As for the study in general: PBMCs, B-cell-depleted T cells, or T cells were the source of the cDNA or gDNA that made up the material.

The V gene lost 8 bases and the J gene lost 5 bases, with 15 bases spanning the gap. There are 13 residues in the CDR3. The germline CDR1 and CDR2 sequences are MNHEY and SMNVEV (reference sequence). TCRdb keeps only in-frame clones here, not all; method: immunoSEQ multiplex PCR. Of about 150,000 clones in the sample, roughly four fifths were seen once. The receptor's source is a human donor with acute or convalescent COVID-19. The donor label of this sample is uncertain. Sample: peripheral blood. The chain couples TRBV27 to TRBJ1-1; the D is unclear. The CDR3: CASFGGGETEAFF. CDR3 sequence (DNA): TGTGCCAGCTTCGGAGGCGGGGAGACTGAAGCTTTCTTT.